Below, 18 T cell receptor beta chains from the same sample are listed, as sequenced in a study of control samples from healthy donors and cancer patients. Some clones are missing from TCRdb's copy, which holds only in-frame ones; the method was immunoSEQ multiplex PCR. This sample carries some 140,000 clones, around 92% of them seen once, and the ten largest clones take approximately 7.5%. Sequenced material: PBMCs. The receptors here all came from a man aged 50-60 years with head and neck cancer.

The chain recombines TRBV5-1 with TRBJ1-4; D remains ambiguous. The CDR3 is 13 amino acids. Trimming pared 0 bases from V and 7 bases from J, leaving 7 bases between. Germline-derived CDR1 and CDR2 are SGHRS and YFSETQ. The DNA of the CDR3 is TGCGCCAGCAGCTTGGAAGGGAGTGAAAAACTGTTTTTT. This sequence encodes CASSLEGSEKLFF.

CDR3 sequence: CASSYSNWGTDTQYF. For the CDR3, the DNA is TGTGCCAGCAGTTACTCGAATTGGGGCACAGATACGCAGTATTTT. V gene TRBV6-5 combines with J gene TRBJ2-3; D remains ambiguous. Trimming removed 0 bases from V and 1 base from J, with 8 bases in between. Germline assignment: CDR1 MNHEY and CDR2 SVGAGI. The CDR3 totals 15 residues.

The chain carries TRBV5-4 and TRBJ1-6; D ambiguous. This CDR3 has 13 residues. The germline CDR1 and CDR2 sequences are SGHNT and YYREEE (reference sequence). V dropped 3 bases and J dropped 7 bases, with 8 bases sitting between them. The CDR3 spells CASSSGRNSPLHF. The CDR3 nucleotides read TGTGCCAGCAGCTCCGGACGGAATTCACCCCTCCACTTT. The full variable domain, its missing parts supplied by reference TRBV5-4 and TRBJ1-6, is ETGVTQSPTHLIKTRGQQVTLRCSSQSGHNTVSWYQQALGQGPQFIFQYYREEENGRGNFPPRFSGLQFPNYSSELNVNALELDDSALYLCASSSGRNSPLHFGNGTRLTVT.

The rearrangement links TRBV28 to TRBJ1-5, with D possibly matching TRBD1 (5 bases). The V end lost 3 bases, the J end lost 2 bases, and 11 bases lay between the germline ends. CDR1 is MDHEN, CDR2 SYDVKM, per germline. There are 15 residues in the CDR3. DNA for the CDR3: TGTGCCAGCAGTTTGGGGCCCTGGGGCAATCAGCCCCAGCATTTT. It encodes CASSLGPWGNQPQHF.

V gene TRBV5-4 combines with J gene TRBJ1-4, with D hard to call. The CDR3 contains 13 residues. Trimming cost V 3 bases and J 8 bases, with 11 bases left between them. CDR1 SGHNT and CDR2 YYREEE come from the germline V gene (reference sequence). The DNA of the CDR3 is TGTGCCAGCAGCTCCGTAGGCAACGAAAAACTGTTTTTT. It is translated as CASSSVGNEKLFF.

V gene TRBV24-1 combines with J gene TRBJ2-7; D may be TRBD1 or TRBD2 (5 bases each). The CDR3 contains 15 residues. V lost 0 bases and J 4 bases, leaving 12 bases between the germline ends. Germline values: CDR1 KGHDR, CDR2 SFDVKD. This chain's CDR3 is CATSDLNEGRYEQYF. CDR3 nucleotides: TGTGCCACCAGTGATTTGAATGAGGGGAGATACGAGCAGTACTTC.

The J gene is TRBJ2-2, the V gene TRBV5-3; 8 bases map to TRBD1. TRBV5-3 is an open reading frame whose function is uncertain. Trimming cost V 4 bases and J 5 bases; bases outside gene matches: 7. CDR3 size: 15 residues. The CDR3: CARSPGQGRTGELFF. The CDR3 coding sequence is TGTGCCAGAAGCCCTGGACAGGGAAGAACCGGGGAGCTGTTTTTT.

The chain is built from TRBV2 and TRBJ1-5; no definite D call. CDR3 length: 12 residues. Germline CDR1 is SNHLY and CDR2 is FYNNEI. Trimming pared 5 bases from V and 7 bases from J, leaving 9 bases between. CDR3 nucleotide sequence: TGTGCCAGCAGTTCCCTTAGCCAGCCCCAGCATTTT. It is translated as CASSSLSQPQHF.

The V and J genes are TRBV3-1 (or the pseudogene TRBV3-2) and TRBJ1-1; D call uncertain. This CDR3 comprises 13 residues. Trimming left V 4 bases short and J 0 bases short, with 6 bases between. Germline CDR1 and CDR2: LGHDT and YNNKEL (reference sequence). CDR3 in amino acids: CASSRDVNTEAFF. The CDR3 DNA follows: TGTGCCAGCAGCCGCGATGTGAACACTGAAGCTTTCTTT.

This chain links TRBV28 with TRBJ1-2; D is unresolved. Germline V lookup: CDR1 MDHEN, CDR2 SYDVKM. V gave up 2 bases and J gave up 7 bases, with 32 bases separating them. The CDR3 extends over 20 amino acids. CDR3 bases: TGTGCCAGCAGTTTACCTACCCTACCTGCGACCCCGACTCGGGCAGTTGGCTACACCTTC. Its protein product is CASSLPTLPATPTRAVGYTF.

This clone was seen only once. The chain has TRBV14 and TRBJ1-2; D unresolved. CDR1 is SGHDN, CDR2 FVKESK, per germline. Between the trimmed V and J ends, which lost 0 bases and 3 bases, there was a span of 8 bases. The CDR3 has 14 amino acids. The CDR3 DNA reads TGTGCCAGCAGCCAAGATGGCAACTACTATGGCTACACCTTC. It is translated as CASSQDGNYYGYTF.

The rearrangement uses TRBV12-3 or TRBV12-4 and TRBJ1-1, with D unclear. The CDR3 consists of 11 residues. The germline V and J ends were trimmed by 7 bases and 8 bases, with 11 bases remaining between them. The CDR3 is CASNSFSEAFF. In DNA form, the CDR3 reads TGTGCCAGCAATTCCTTCAGCGAAGCTTTCTTT.

This chain links TRBV28 with TRBJ2-7; D unresolved. The CDR3 has 13 residues. V dropped 6 bases and J dropped 2 bases, with 11 bases sitting between them. Germline V gene sequence: CDR1 MDHEN, CDR2 SYDVKM. The CDR3 DNA is TGTGCCAGCAGCAGGAATGGGCCCTACGAGCAGTACTTC. The encoded protein is CASSRNGPYEQYF.

The chain is built from TRBV30 and TRBJ1-2; TRBD1 agrees at 7 bases. Germline V gene lookup returns CDR1 GTSNPN and CDR2 SVGIG (reference sequence). The CDR3 consists of 14 residues. V was clipped by 4 bases and J by 0 bases; unmatched bases: 5. This chain's CDR3 is CAWILTGANYGYTF. The CDR3 nucleotides are TGTGCCTGGATCCTTACAGGGGCTAACTATGGCTACACCTTC.

The rearrangement uses TRBV7-6 and TRBJ2-1; the D is unclear. The CDR3 contains 16 residues. Deletions cut 1 base from V and 3 bases from J, with 13 bases between. Germline CDR1 SGHVS, CDR2 FNYEAQ. The CDR3 spells CASSLVLGSGYNEQFF. CDR3 nucleotide sequence: TGTGCCAGCAGCTTAGTTCTCGGGTCGGGCTACAATGAGCAGTTCTTC. Full variable domain (missing parts from reference TRBV7-6 and TRBJ2-1): GAGVSQSPRYKVTKRGQDVALRCDPISGHVSLYWYRQALGQGPEFLTYFNYEAQQDKSGLPNDRFSAERPEGSISTLTIQRTEQRDSAMYRCASSLVLGSGYNEQFFGPGTRLTVL.

The J gene is TRBJ1-4, the V gene TRBV7-6; D remains ambiguous. Germline CDR1 and CDR2: SGHVS and FNYEAQ. V gave up 1 base and J gave up 0 bases, with 12 bases separating them. The CDR3 runs 17 residues. CDR3 sequence reads: CASSLVPSETTNEKLFF. The DNA of the CDR3 is TGTGCCAGCAGCTTAGTTCCGTCGGAGACAACTAATGAAAAACTGTTTTTT.

This rearrangement joins TRBV6-5 to TRBJ2-3, with TRBD2 as a possible D gene (7 bases). This CDR3 is 14 amino acids long. Trimming left V 8 bases short and J 0 bases short, with 12 bases between. CDR1 is MNHEY, CDR2 SVGAGI, per germline. In nucleotides, the CDR3 is TGTGCCAGCGGGAGGGGGGGGAGCACAGATACGCAGTATTTT. Encoded protein: CASGRGGSTDTQYF.

This clone showed up just once. V is TRBV10-2 and J is TRBJ2-2; D possibly corresponds to TRBD1 (6 bases). In germline, CDR1 is WSHSY, CDR2 SAAADI. This CDR3 spans 15 amino acids. V lost 7 bases, J lost 2 bases, and 14 bases lay in between. The CDR3 reads CASKPQGSNTGELFF. DNA of the CDR3: TGCGCCAGCAAGCCACAGGGAAGTAACACCGGGGAGCTGTTTTTT.